A single sample gave rise to the 27 T cell receptor beta chains below, sequenced in a study of T-cell memory formation after mild COVID-19 (dated by TCRdb to about 2021). The library was prepared using 5' RACE. TCRdb lists the instrument as Illumina NovaSeq 6000. Using fastp at Q25 and MiXCR, TCRdb reprocessed the public reads and kept productive beta chains. Duplicate CDR3 protein sequences are folded into a single record with the most common DNA and genes. In this sample the table shows about 350,000 distinct CDR3 sequences, roughly 13% of which occur a single time. About a fifth of the sample is in the top ten clones. The sequencing sample was made of PBMCs or a T cell subset sorted from them (not recorded which). The receptors derive from a man between 18 and 29 years old who had mild COVID-19 (a few samples of this study predate the infection). The sample titles of this study are shuffled in the database, so cell type and time point are left out; the donor was told from shared clones.

This clonotype was counted a few times. This chain connects TRBV6-2 or TRBV6-3 to TRBJ2-7; D not resolved. With 2 bases removed from V and 4 bases from J, the gap between germline ends came to 3 bases. CDR1 is MNHEY, CDR2 SVGEGT, per germline. The CDR3 is made up of 11 amino acids. The CDR3, as DNA: TGTGCCAGCAGTTACCGGTACGAGCAGTACTTC. Translated, it gives CASSYRYEQYF.

This clonotype came up many times. The chain employs TRBV7-6 and TRBJ2-1; D is uncertain. Germline lookup yields CDR1 SGHVS and CDR2 FNYEAQ. The CDR3 consists of 11 residues. Trimming pared 4 bases from V and 7 bases from J, leaving 5 bases between. The CDR3 loop is CASSSRNEQFF. The CDR3 DNA reads TGTGCCAGCAGCTCCCGGAATGAGCAGTTCTTC.

This chain connects TRBV9 to TRBJ1-1; D is undetermined. Germline CDR1 is SGDLS and CDR2 is YYNGEE. This CDR3 region has 16 residues. Between the trimmed V and J ends, which lost 3 bases and 5 bases, there was a span of 20 bases. CDR3: CASSARATAGLTEAFF. The CDR3, as DNA: TGTGCCAGCAGCGCTAGAGCTACCGCCGGTTTGACTGAAGCTTTCTTT.

This clonotype showed up just a few times. The chain recombines TRBV6-2 or TRBV6-3 with TRBJ2-1; 9 bases fit TRBD1. Germline CDR1 is MNHEY and CDR2 is SVGEGT. This CDR3 is built from 14 residues. Germline trimming cut 5 bases from V and 3 bases from J; bases unmatched to any gene: 2. The CDR3 region is CASSGQGLYNEQFF. CDR3 DNA: TGTGCCAGCAGTGGACAGGGGCTCTACAATGAGCAGTTCTTC.

This clonotype turned up a few times. J is TRBJ1-2 and V is TRBV9; D is possibly TRBD1 (6 bases). V lost 5 bases and J 2 bases, leaving 13 bases between the germline ends. The CDR3 sequence is 14 residues long. Germline CDR1 and CDR2: SGDLS and YYNGEE. This CDR3 reads CASRQGSANYGYTF. The DNA for the CDR3 is TGTGCCAGCAGACAGGGCTCTGCCAACTATGGCTACACCTTC.

This clonotype was detected ten times or more. V gene TRBV12-5 combines with J gene TRBJ2-5; 10 bases map to TRBD2. Losses at the gene ends were 4 bases for V and 0 bases for J; bases not matched to a gene: 8. This CDR3 is built from 17 residues. CDR1 is LGHNT and CDR2 is FRNRAP in the germline V gene. Here the CDR3 DNA reads TGTGCTAGTGGTTGGGCCCCTAGCGGGGGCCACCAAGAGACCCAGTACTTC. Translation: CASGWAPSGGHQETQYF.

This clonotype has a handful of counts. V and J are TRBV5-1 and TRBJ2-1; 8 nucleotides match TRBD1. Germline V gene lookup returns CDR1 SGHRS and CDR2 YFSETQ. Germline trimming cut 0 bases from V and 7 bases from J; bases unmatched to any gene: 9. The CDR3 is made up of 16 amino acids. This chain's CDR3 is CASSLAGQGAVNEQFF. The CDR3 DNA follows: TGCGCCAGCAGCTTGGCCGGTCAGGGGGCTGTGAATGAGCAGTTCTTC.

V is TRBV11-1 and J is TRBJ2-7; 7 nucleotides line up with TRBD1. Trimming removed 1 base from V and 2 bases from J; junction bases left unmatched: 8. From germline, CDR1 is SGHAT and CDR2 FQDESV (reference sequence). The CDR3 sequence is 16 residues long. The CDR3 coding sequence is TGTGCCAGCAGCTTAGAAACAGGGGCCTTTCCCTACGAGCAGTACTTC. It specifies CASSLETGAFPYEQYF. Full variable domain (missing parts from reference TRBV11-1 and TRBJ2-7): EAEVAQSPRYKITEKSQAVAFWCDPISGHATLYWYRQILGQGPELLVQFQDESVVDDSQLPKDRFSAERLKGVDSTLKIQPAELGDSAMYLCASSLETGAFPYEQYFGPGTRLTVT.

V is TRBV20-1 and J is TRBJ2-3; 13 nucleotides align to TRBD2. CDR1 and CDR2 (germline): DFQATT, SNEGSKA (reference sequence). After removal of 3 bases from V and 4 bases from J, the junction contained 4 bases not matched to a gene. The CDR3 totals 15 residues. The CDR3 nucleotides are TGCAGTGCTAGGGGGACTAGCGGGAATCCAGATACGCAGTATTTT. Residues: CSARGTSGNPDTQYF.

The chain is built from TRBV18 and TRBJ1-1; D is possibly TRBD1 (5 bases). CDR3 length: 15 residues. Trimming cost V 5 bases and J 3 bases, with 16 bases left between them. Germline-derived CDR1 and CDR2 are KGHSH and LQKENI. The CDR3 spells CASSDQPIRDTEAFF. CDR3 nucleotides: TGTGCCAGCTCAGATCAGCCTATCAGGGACACTGAAGCTTTCTTT.

The V call is TRBV20-1, the J call TRBJ1-2; D remains ambiguous. CDR1 is DFQATT, CDR2 SNEGSKA, per germline (reference sequence). V shed 0 bases and J shed 10 bases, with 3 bases lying between them. This CDR3 contains 9 residues. The CDR3 loop reads CSARDAYTF. Written as DNA, the CDR3 is TGCAGTGCTAGAGATGCCTACACCTTC.

The rearrangement links TRBV12-5 to TRBJ1-5; 10 nucleotides match TRBD1. CDR3 length equals 15 residues. Looked up from germline, CDR1 is LGHNT and CDR2 is FRNRAP. With V trimmed by 7 bases and J by 1 base, 4 bases remained unmatched. The CDR3 spells CASAPGQGSNQPQHF. For the CDR3, the DNA is TGTGCTAGTGCCCCGGGACAGGGGAGCAATCAGCCCCAGCATTTT.

This clonotype occurred a few times. The chain's CDR3 is CASSVRNNSPLHF. As DNA, the CDR3 is TGTGCCAGCAGTGTCCGGAATAATTCACCCCTCCACTTT. The rearrangement links TRBV27 to TRBJ1-6, with no clear D. This CDR3 has 13 residues. Germline lookup yields CDR1 MNHEY and CDR2 SMNVEV (reference sequence). V dropped 5 bases and J dropped 5 bases, with 7 bases sitting between them.

In regard to this clonotype: One end of the junction does not line up with germline, which may come from a read error. This rearrangement joins TRBV27 to TRBJ2-7; a possible D gene is TRBD2 (7 bases). CDR3 length: 15 amino acids. CDR1 and CDR2 (germline): MNHEY, SMNVEV (reference sequence). The CDR3 loop reads CASRQRGGKPYEHYF. In nucleotides, the CDR3 is TGTGCCAGCCGCCAAAGGGGGGGAAAGCCCTACGAGCACTACTTC.

This clonotype was counted between two and nine times. The gene calls are TRBV10-3 and TRBJ1-4, with 8 bases identical to TRBD1. V shed 4 bases, J shed 7 bases, and the junction held 11 bases outside the gene matches. Germline assignment: CDR1 ENHRY and CDR2 SYGVKD. The CDR3 runs 16 residues. The CDR3 loop reads CAISGKARGLGEKLFF. CDR3 bases: TGTGCCATCAGTGGGAAGGCCAGGGGGCTTGGTGAAAAACTGTTTTTT.

This clonotype was observed a few times. The gene calls are TRBV11-2 and TRBJ1-1; D is ambiguous. Germline values: CDR1 SGHAT, CDR2 FQNNGV. This CDR3 contains 14 residues. Trimming cost V 3 bases and J 0 bases, with 8 bases left between them. CDR3 protein: CASSLSPVNTEAFF. CDR3 sequence (DNA): TGTGCCAGCAGCTTGTCGCCAGTGAACACTGAAGCTTTCTTT.

This clonotype was seen at least ten times. The rearrangement links TRBV6-5 to TRBJ1-1; tentatively, D is TRBD1 (6 bases). The CDR3 length is 15 residues. V lost 0 bases and J lost 1, with 9 bases in between. The germline CDR1 and CDR2 sequences are MNHEY and SVGAGI. The CDR3 sequence: CASSYSGTQNTEAFF. The CDR3 DNA reads as TGTGCCAGCAGTTACTCCGGGACACAGAACACTGAAGCTTTCTTT.

This clonotype occurred a few times. This chain uses TRBV25-1 with TRBJ1-5; 9 bases fit TRBD1. From germline, CDR1 is MGHDK and CDR2 SYGVNS. V shed 3 bases and J 7 bases; nucleotides not matched to a gene: 7. The CDR3 runs 15 residues. DNA of the CDR3: TGTGCCAGCAGTGAGGGACAGGGCAGAGGGCAGCCCCAGCATTTT. This gives the protein CASSEGQGRGQPQHF.

The chain links TRBV29-1 to TRBJ2-2, with a tentative D call TRBD1 (5 bases). Germline-derived CDR1 and CDR2 are SQVTM and ANQGSEA. The CDR3 runs 13 residues. The ends were cut back, 7 bases at V and 3 bases at J, with 12 bases in the middle. The CDR3 loop reads CSAGRGYTGELFF. The CDR3 DNA is TGCAGCGCTGGAAGGGGATACACCGGGGAGCTGTTTTTT.

This clonotype was counted only a few times. The chain joins TRBV6-1 to TRBJ2-3; D ambiguous. Germline CDR1 and CDR2: MNHNS and SASEGT. The CDR3 loop spans 17 amino acids. Between the trimmed V and J ends, which lost 3 bases and 2 bases, there was a span of 18 bases. CDR3 in DNA: TGTGCCAGCAGTGACGACTCCCGGACGGCCTTCACAGATACGCAGTATTTT. This encodes CASSDDSRTAFTDTQYF.

This clonotype has a handful of counts. The chain uses TRBV2 and TRBJ2-5, with a tentative D call TRBD1 (6 bases). V lost 0 bases and J 2 bases, leaving 10 bases between the germline ends. The germline V gene has CDR1 SNHLY and CDR2 FYNNEI. The CDR3 consists of 15 residues. The CDR3 DNA reads TGTGCCAGCAGTGAAGCCGGGACAAATCAAGAGACCCAGTACTTC. Translating it yields CASSEAGTNQETQYF.

This chain connects TRBV7-6 to TRBJ2-3, with 7 bases matching TRBD2. The V segment lost 1 base and the J segment 2 bases; nucleotides outside the gene matches: 6. CDR1 is SGHVS, CDR2 FNYEAQ, per germline. This CDR3 has 16 residues. The DNA for the CDR3 is TGTGCCAGCAGCTTAGGCAGCGGGGCTTACACAGATACGCAGTATTTT. Translated, it gives CASSLGSGAYTDTQYF.

V is TRBV4-3 and J is TRBJ2-7, with 8 bases that match TRBD1. The length of the CDR3 is 18 residues. The germline CDR1 and CDR2 sequences are LGHNA and YSLEER. The trim removed 1 base at V and 1 base at J, leaving 12 bases unmatched. The CDR3 spells CASSQGGPGTGLSYEQYF. CDR3 nucleotide sequence: TGCGCCAGCAGCCAAGGAGGTCCCGGGACAGGCCTATCCTACGAGCAGTACTTC.

Ten or more counts support this clonotype. The V gene is TRBV20-1, the J gene TRBJ2-3, with D possibly matching TRBD2 (5 bases). V dropped 5 bases and J dropped 1 base, with 13 bases sitting between them. CDR3 length: 14 residues. Germline V gives CDR1 DFQATT, CDR2 SNEGSKA (reference sequence). This chain's CDR3 is CSAPLAQGTDTQYF. The CDR3 coding sequence is TGCAGTGCTCCTCTAGCTCAGGGCACAGATACGCAGTATTTT.

V and J are TRBV7-3 and TRBJ2-7, with D perhaps matching TRBD1 (6 bases). Trimming pared 4 bases from V and 1 base from J, leaving 8 bases between. Germline V gives CDR1 SGHTA, CDR2 FQGTGA. The CDR3 sequence is 13 residues long. The CDR3 region has the DNA TGTGCCAGCAGCTCCACAGGGTCCTACGAGCAGTACTTC. Residues: CASSSTGSYEQYF.

The chain is built from TRBV5-6 and TRBJ1-4; tentatively, D is TRBD1 (5 bases). V shed 4 bases and J shed 5 bases, with 12 bases lying between them. This CDR3 comprises 14 residues. From germline, CDR1 is SGHDT and CDR2 YYEEEE. The DNA for the CDR3 is TGTGCCAGCAGCCACGGGGCGGAGAATGAAAAACTGTTTTTT. As protein: CASSHGAENEKLFF.

The gene calls are TRBV29-1 and TRBJ2-7, with 8 bases matching TRBD1. The V segment lost 6 bases and the J segment 6 bases; nucleotides outside the gene matches: 4. CDR3 length equals 11 residues. Germline assignment: CDR1 SQVTM and CDR2 ANQGSEA. CDR3 residues: CSVDTGGEQYF. The CDR3 coding sequence is TGCAGCGTGGATACAGGGGGCGAGCAGTACTTC.